This record concerns one T cell receptor (beta chain) sequence. This sample was taken from a study of T cell responses to AZD1222 COVID-19 vaccine. Some clones are missing from TCRdb's copy, which holds only in-frame ones; the method was immunoSEQ multiplex PCR. The sample contains 150,000 or so clones, under 95% of which appear only once. The specimen comprised peripheral blood, sampled on day 0 of AZD1222 vaccination. The TCR originated in an adult in good health.

CDR3 residues: CASSVGVTTNEKLFF. Written as DNA, the CDR3 is TGTGCCAGCAGCGTAGGGGTCACAACTAATGAAAAACTGTTTTTT. This chain uses TRBV9 with TRBJ1-4, with D uncertain. CDR3 length equals 15 residues. CDR1 is SGDLS, CDR2 YYNGEE, per germline. The V and J ends lost 0 bases and 0 bases respectively, with 6 bases between them.